A single sample gave rise to the 10 T cell receptor beta chains below, sequenced in a study of human T cells and chemical hapten exposure. TCRdb re-derived calls from the RACE reads in MiXCR, one entry per CDR3 protein. This table holds 150,000 to 200,000 distinct CDR3 sequences, roughly 25% found once. Time point described: patch test 3, about 24 weeks after DPC sensitization. Indicated treatment: therapeutic diphenylcyclopropenone sensitization with weekly scalp DPC. Here the sequenced sample was whole blood, taken in connection with sensitization to the hapten diphenylcyclopropenone (DPC). Receptors were obtained from a woman aged 18-29 years with alopecia areata. Some clones in this sample may be carry-over from other donors' samples.

This clonotype came up a few times. CDR3 sequence reads: CAISEGGRVNQPQHF. CDR3 nucleotide sequence: TGTGCCATCAGTGAGGGGGGGCGGGTAAATCAGCCCCAGCATTTT. V is TRBV10-3 and J is TRBJ1-5, with D perhaps matching TRBD1 (6 bases). The CDR3 extends over 15 amino acids. Trimming removed 2 bases at V and 4 bases at J, with 12 bases between. Germline V gene data show CDR1 as ENHRY and CDR2 as SYGVKD.

The chain employs TRBV20-1 and TRBJ2-1; 10 bases are a match to TRBD2. From germline, CDR1 is DFQATT and CDR2 SNEGSKA (reference sequence). J lost 8 bases, V lost 5 bases, and 3 bases had no gene match. This CDR3 contains 12 residues. In DNA form, the CDR3 reads TGCAGTGCTCGGACTAGCGGCGATGAGCAGTTCTTC. Translation gives CSARTSGDEQFF.

The chain uses TRBV18 and TRBJ2-4; the match to TRBD2 covers 8 bases. The V gene's germline CDR1 is KGHSH and CDR2 LQKENI. The CDR3 sequence is 20 residues long. Trimming took 6 bases from V and 0 from J; bases not matched to a gene: 19. CDR3 DNA sequence: TGTGCCAGCTCCCTGGAAACCCCCAGCGGGGGACTCCTAGCCAAAAACATTCAGTACTTC. Translation gives CASSLETPSGGLLAKNIQYF. The variable domain in full, with the rest retrieved from reference TRBV18 and TRBJ2-4, is NAGVMQNPRHLVRRRGQEARLRCSPMKGHSHVYWYRQLPEEGLKFMVYLQKENIIDESGMPKERFSAEFPKEGPSILRIQQVVRGDSAAYFCASSLETPSGGLLAKNIQYFGAGTRLSVL.

J is TRBJ2-4 and V is TRBV15; possibly TRBD1 for D (6 bases). V lost 5 bases to trimming and J lost 7 bases, with 12 bases between them. The length of the CDR3 is 13 residues. The germline V gene encodes CDR1 LNHNV and CDR2 YYDKDF (reference sequence). The CDR3 loop is CATSADRKNIQYF. In DNA, the CDR3 is TGTGCCACCAGCGCGGACAGAAAGAACATTCAGTACTTC.

The rearrangement joins TRBV18 to TRBJ2-1; D call uncertain. The germline CDR1 and CDR2 sequences are KGHSH and LQKENI. V lost 1 base to trimming and J lost 7 bases, with 14 bases between them. The CDR3 is 15 amino acids. The CDR3, as DNA: TGTGCCAGCTCACCACTCCCCCGCAGGTCAAATGAGCAGTTCTTC. Translation gives CASSPLPRRSNEQFF.

This clonotype was seen at least ten times. The chain is built from TRBV20-1 and TRBJ2-5, with 7 bases fitting TRBD1. V lost 8 bases, J lost 2 bases, and 14 bases stayed unmatched. Germline CDR1 is DFQATT and CDR2 is SNEGSKA (reference sequence). This CDR3 is built from 15 residues. The CDR3 spells CSSSPNTGAQETQYF. CDR3 in DNA: TGCAGTTCCAGCCCAAATACAGGGGCTCAAGAGACCCAGTACTTC.

This chain joins TRBV2 and TRBJ1-1, with a weak D call TRBD1 (5 bases). CDR1 SNHLY and CDR2 FYNNEI come from the germline V gene. The CDR3 is 12 residues long. The V end was cut by 10 bases, the J end by 5 bases, with 14 bases between. CDR3 coding DNA: TGTGCCACCGCGGTTGGGGGGACTGAAGCTTTCTTT. Protein sequence: CATAVGGTEAFF.

The genes are TRBV12-3 or TRBV12-4 and TRBJ2-7; the match to TRBD1 covers 7 bases. The CDR3 is 13 amino acids. The trim removed 6 bases at V and 4 bases at J, leaving 6 bases unmatched. In DNA, the CDR3 is TGTGCCAGCAGGACAGGGAGAGGATACGAGCAGTACTTC. It is translated as CASRTGRGYEQYF.

The chain uses TRBV2 and TRBJ2-1, with a tentative D call TRBD1 (5 bases). V was shortened by 7 bases and J by 4 bases, with 11 bases between the two germline ends. The CDR3 covers 13 residues. CDR1 is SNHLY and CDR2 is FYNNEI in the germline V gene. The CDR3 bases are TGTGCCAGCATTGGAGACAGTTACAATGAGCAGTTCTTC. The encoded protein is CASIGDSYNEQFF.

J is TRBJ2-3 and V is TRBV6-1; D uncertain. Per germline, CDR1 MNHNS and CDR2 SASEGT. V lost 1 base, J lost 1 base, and 9 bases lay in between. This CDR3 spans 15 amino acids. In nucleotides, the CDR3 is TGTGCCAGCAGTGAAGACGTTGGGGGCACAGATACGCAGTATTTT. Its protein is CASSEDVGGTDTQYF.